This TCR beta chain derives from a study of T cells in Graves' hyperthyroidism and ophthalmopathy. RNA transcripts gave rise to amplified TCR beta CDR3 regions. The TCR CDR3 was amplified in a first-round RT-PCR using the HTBI primer set. TCRdb recomputed calls from the multiplex PCR reads with MiXCR, one row per CDR3 protein. The repertoire holds 350,000 or so distinct CDR3 sequences, with around 18% as singletons. Ophthalmopathy cases scored 3 or more on the Clinical Activity Score and 4 or more on NOSPECS grade, with duration below 3 months. Trimming removed 3 bases from V and 4 bases from J; junction bases left unmatched: 8. The germline V gene encodes CDR1 MGHDK and CDR2 SYGVNS. The CDR3 extends over 15 amino acids. This clonotype was detected ten times or more.

This TCR derives from a woman in her forties with Graves' ophthalmopathy. Sequencing was performed on blood. The rearrangement uses TRBV25-1 and TRBJ2-7; 8 bases line up with TRBD1. The CDR3 region is CASSDDRGSRYEQYF. The CDR3 DNA is TGTGCCAGCAGTGACGACAGGGGATCAAGGTACGAGCAGTACTTC.